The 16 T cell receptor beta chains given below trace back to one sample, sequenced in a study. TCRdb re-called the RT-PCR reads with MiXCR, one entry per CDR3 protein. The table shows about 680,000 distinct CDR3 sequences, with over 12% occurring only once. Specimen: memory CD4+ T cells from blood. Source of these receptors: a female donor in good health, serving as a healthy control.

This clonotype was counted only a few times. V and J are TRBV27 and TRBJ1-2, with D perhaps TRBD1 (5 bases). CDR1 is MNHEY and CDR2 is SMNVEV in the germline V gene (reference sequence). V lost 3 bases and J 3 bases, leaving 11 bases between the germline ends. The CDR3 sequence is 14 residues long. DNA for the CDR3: TGTGCCAGCAGTTTGTGGGGGAGCGACTATGGCTACACCTTC. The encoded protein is CASSLWGSDYGYTF.

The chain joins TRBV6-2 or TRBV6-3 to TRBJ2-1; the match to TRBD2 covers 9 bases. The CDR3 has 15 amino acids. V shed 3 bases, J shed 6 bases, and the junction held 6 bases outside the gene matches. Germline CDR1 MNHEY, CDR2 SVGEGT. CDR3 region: CASSYNAGGGNEQFF. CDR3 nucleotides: TGTGCCAGCAGTTATAATGCGGGAGGGGGCAATGAGCAGTTCTTC.

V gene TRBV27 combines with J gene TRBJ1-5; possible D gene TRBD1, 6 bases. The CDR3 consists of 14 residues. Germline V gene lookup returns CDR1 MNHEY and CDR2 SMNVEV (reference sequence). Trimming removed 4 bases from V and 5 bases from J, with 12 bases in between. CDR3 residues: CASSWGEGDQPQHF. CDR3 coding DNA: TGTGCCAGCAGTTGGGGCGAGGGGGATCAGCCCCAGCATTTT.

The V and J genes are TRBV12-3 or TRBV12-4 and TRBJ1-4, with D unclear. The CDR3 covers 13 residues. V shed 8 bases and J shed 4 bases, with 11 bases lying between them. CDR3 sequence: CASQKRNNEKLFF. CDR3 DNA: TGTGCCAGCCAAAAACGGAATAATGAAAAACTGTTTTTT.

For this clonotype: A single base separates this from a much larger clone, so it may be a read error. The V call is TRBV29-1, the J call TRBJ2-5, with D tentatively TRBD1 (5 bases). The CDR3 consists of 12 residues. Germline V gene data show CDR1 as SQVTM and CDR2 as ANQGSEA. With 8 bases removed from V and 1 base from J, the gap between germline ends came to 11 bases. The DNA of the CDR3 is TGCAGCTGGGGCGGCAGCCAAGAGACCCAGTACTTC. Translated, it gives CSWGGSQETQYF.

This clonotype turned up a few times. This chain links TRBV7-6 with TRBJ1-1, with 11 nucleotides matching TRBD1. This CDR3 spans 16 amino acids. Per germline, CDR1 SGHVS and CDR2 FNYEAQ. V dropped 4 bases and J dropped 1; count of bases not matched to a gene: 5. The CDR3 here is CASSSWTGGENTEAFF. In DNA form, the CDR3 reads TGTGCCAGCAGCTCTTGGACAGGGGGCGAGAACACTGAAGCTTTCTTT.

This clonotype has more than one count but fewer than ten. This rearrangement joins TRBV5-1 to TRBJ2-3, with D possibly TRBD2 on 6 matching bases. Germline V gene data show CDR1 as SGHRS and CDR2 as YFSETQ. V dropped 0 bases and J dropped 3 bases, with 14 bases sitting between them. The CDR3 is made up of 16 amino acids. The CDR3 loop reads CASSLASGAGTDTQYF. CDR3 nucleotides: TGCGCCAGCAGCTTGGCCTCGGGAGCGGGTACAGATACGCAGTATTTT.

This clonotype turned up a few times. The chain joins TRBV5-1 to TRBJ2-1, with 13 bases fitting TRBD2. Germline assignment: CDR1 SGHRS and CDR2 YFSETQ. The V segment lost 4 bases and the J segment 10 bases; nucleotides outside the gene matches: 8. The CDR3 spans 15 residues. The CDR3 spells CASSETSGRAGEQFF. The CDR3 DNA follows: TGCGCCAGCAGCGAAACTAGCGGGAGGGCCGGGGAGCAGTTCTTC.

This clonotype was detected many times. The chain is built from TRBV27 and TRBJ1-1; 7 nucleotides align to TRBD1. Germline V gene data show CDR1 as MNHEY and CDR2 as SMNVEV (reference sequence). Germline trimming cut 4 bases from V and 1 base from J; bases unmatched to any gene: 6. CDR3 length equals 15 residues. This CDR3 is CASSSRQGGNTEAFF. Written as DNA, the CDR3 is TGTGCCAGCAGTTCCAGACAGGGCGGGAACACTGAAGCTTTCTTT.

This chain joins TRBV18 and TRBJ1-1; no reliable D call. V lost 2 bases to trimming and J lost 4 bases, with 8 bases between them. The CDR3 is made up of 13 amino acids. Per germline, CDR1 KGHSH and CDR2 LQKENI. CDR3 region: CASSPRSATEAFF. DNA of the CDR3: TGTGCCAGCTCACCAAGGAGTGCCACTGAAGCTTTCTTT.

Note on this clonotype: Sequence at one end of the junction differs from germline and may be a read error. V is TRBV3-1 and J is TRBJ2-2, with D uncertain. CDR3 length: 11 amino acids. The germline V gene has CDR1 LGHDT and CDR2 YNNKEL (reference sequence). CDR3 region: CASRNSGELFF. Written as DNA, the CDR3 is TGTGCCAGCAGGAACAGCGGGGAGCTGTTTTTT.

In nucleotides, the CDR3 is TGTGCCAGCAGTCCCGAATATCAGCCCCAGCATTTT. The encoded protein is CASSPEYQPQHF. The chain couples TRBV12-3 or TRBV12-4 to TRBJ1-5; D gene uncertain. Trimming cost V 5 bases and J 5 bases, with 7 bases left between them. The length of the CDR3 is 12 residues.

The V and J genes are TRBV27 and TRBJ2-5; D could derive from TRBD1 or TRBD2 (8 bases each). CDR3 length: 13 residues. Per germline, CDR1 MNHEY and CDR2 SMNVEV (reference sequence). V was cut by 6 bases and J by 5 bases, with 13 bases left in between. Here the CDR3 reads CASRRGDRETQYF. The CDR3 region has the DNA TGTGCCAGCAGGCGGGGGGACAGGGAGACCCAGTACTTC.

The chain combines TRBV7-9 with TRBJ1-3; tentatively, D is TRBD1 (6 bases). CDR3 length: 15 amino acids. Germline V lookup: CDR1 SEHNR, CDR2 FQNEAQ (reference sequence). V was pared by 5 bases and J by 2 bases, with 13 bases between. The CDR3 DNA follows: TGTGCCAGCAGCCCTTCGGGGGCGGCTGGAAACACCATATATTTT. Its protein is CASSPSGAAGNTIYF.

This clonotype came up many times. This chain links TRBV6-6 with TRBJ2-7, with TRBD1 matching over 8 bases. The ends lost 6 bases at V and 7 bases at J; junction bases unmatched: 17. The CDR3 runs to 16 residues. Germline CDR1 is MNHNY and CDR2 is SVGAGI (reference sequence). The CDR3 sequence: CASRPPGTGPSGEQYF. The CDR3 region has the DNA TGTGCCAGCAGACCCCCCGGGACAGGTCCCTCCGGGGAGCAGTACTTC.

In DNA, the CDR3 is TGTGCCAGCAGTTACTACGGATTACAAGAGACCCAGTACTTC. Protein: CASSYYGLQETQYF. The chain combines TRBV6-2 or TRBV6-3 with TRBJ2-5; D unresolved. V was trimmed by 1 base and J by 2 bases, leaving 8 bases between them. CDR1 is MNHEY, CDR2 SVGEGT, per germline. This CDR3 has 14 residues.